Sequencing of this T cell receptor beta chain was carried out in a study of cytomegalovirus exposure and HLA in healthy donors. Background on the study: Genotyping showed 70% to 90% of 398 donors falling in the Caucasian-associated ancestry cluster.

With 60 Vbeta and 13 Jbeta primers, the PCR was carried out. Data came from immunoSEQ multiplex PCR; TCRdb stores just in-frame clones and leaves some out. The data contain tens of thousands of clones, roughly 80% of them singletons. Sequencing input: PBMCs. This sequence originates from a woman between 35 and 50 years old in good health and CMV-seropositive.

CDR3 sequence reads: CASSLGQASYEQYF. For the CDR3, the DNA is TGTGCCAGCAGCTTGGGACAGGCTTCCTACGAGCAGTACTTC. The chain joins TRBV7-9 to TRBJ2-7, with 8 bases matching TRBD1. The germline gives CDR1 SEHNR, CDR2 FQNEAQ (reference sequence). After removal of 3 bases from V and 1 base from J, the junction contained 2 bases not matched to a gene. The length of the CDR3 is 14 residues.